Sequencing of this TCR beta chain was carried out in a study of lymphopenia after photon versus proton radiotherapy. General observations from the study: Larger post-nadir TCR diversity loss correlated inversely with survival in deceased patients. Only patients who died were analyzed for survival; proton advantage is unproven. Post-nadir diversity loss with photons came from oligoclonal expansion, particularly CD8+ Temra cells.

The CDR3 has 11 residues. Germline V gives CDR1 DFQATT, CDR2 SNEGSKA (reference sequence). V was cut by 5 bases and J by 7 bases, with 11 bases left in between. Points on this clone: The antigen remains unidentified.

The data were produced by immunoSEQ multiplex PCR, yet TCRdb's version contains in-frame clones alone and is incomplete. The sample lists roughly 40,000 clones, just over 85% occurring once. The chain combines TRBV20-1 with TRBJ1-1; no reliable D call. This receptor was identified in a woman in her 70s with pancreatic cancer. Some clones in this sample may be carry-over from other donors' samples. The sequencing used peripheral blood, collected from a patient treated with proton-based radiotherapy. The CDR3 protein is CSAQERLEAFF. CDR3 coding DNA: TGCAGTGCTCAGGAAAGACTTGAAGCTTTCTTT.